One sample yielded the 8 T cell receptor beta chains listed below, sequenced in a study of tumor and adjacent non-tumor tissue in lung cancer. Three rounds of nested PCR, following a modified ARM-PCR protocol, produced the TCRbeta library. TCRdb re-analysed the multiplex PCR reads in MiXCR, keeping a single row per CDR3 protein. The top ten hold approximately 22% of the sample, which has fewer than 120,000 distinct CDR3 sequences, over 75% seen once. RNA was extracted from bulk tissue without any cell sorting. The sample comprised lung tumor tissue. These receptors were obtained from a man in his 70s with non-small cell lung cancer.

The chain carries TRBV7-8 and TRBJ2-1; D possibly corresponds to TRBD2 (6 bases). V was shortened by 9 bases and J by 4 bases, with 19 bases between the two germline ends. The CDR3 is 15 amino acids. Germline-derived CDR1 and CDR2 are SGHVS and FQNEAQ. The CDR3 protein is CASTRGSGGYNEQFF. CDR3 DNA: TGTGCCAGTACCAGAGGTAGCGGAGGGTACAATGAGCAGTTCTTC.

To note about this clonotype: A junction end diverges from the germline sequence, so it may reflect a read error. The V and J genes are TRBV29-1 and TRBJ1-1; 9 nucleotides match TRBD1. The CDR3 covers 14 residues. Germline V gene data show CDR1 as SQVTM and CDR2 as ANQGSEA. CDR3 protein: CIVLDRGRDTGAFF. DNA for the CDR3: TGCATCGTTCTGGACAGGGGCAGGGACACTGGAGCTTTTTTT.

As for this clonotype: The junction differs from germline at one of its ends, possibly a read error. This chain connects TRBV6-6 to TRBJ2-7; maybe TRBD2 (5 bases). Germline V CDR1 and CDR2: MNHNY, SVGAGI (reference sequence). The CDR3 runs 13 residues. CDR3 amino acids: CASSYTRGYEQNF. CDR3 sequence (DNA): TGTGCTAGCAGTTACACACGGGGTTACGAGCAAAACTTC.

The table lists this clonotype with a few counts. This CDR3 is missing its conserved last phenylalanine or tryptophan, likely due to a read error. The chain couples TRBV6-2 or TRBV6-3 to TRBJ1-5, with D maybe TRBD1 (5 bases). The CDR3 extends over 15 amino acids. CDR1 MNHEY and CDR2 SVGEGT come from the germline V gene. CDR3 sequence reads: CVSSQNLGGNQPQHL. CDR3 nucleotide sequence: TGTGTCAGCAGTCAGAACCTGGGGGGTAATCAGCCCCAGCATCTT.

Worth noting for this clonotype: One junction end disagrees with the germline gene, perhaps due to a read error. V and J are TRBV11-2 and TRBJ2-1, with TRBD2 matching 7 bases. Germline V gene lookup returns CDR1 SGHAT and CDR2 FQNNGV. This CDR3 contains 14 residues. As DNA, the CDR3 is TGTGCCAGTAGCTTAGTGGGGGGGACCAGTGAGCAGTTCTTC. It translates to CASSLVGGTSEQFF.

The V call is TRBV29-1, the J call TRBJ2-5; D is perhaps TRBD1 or TRBD2 (5 bases each). CDR1 and CDR2 from the germline V gene are SQVTM and ANQGSEA. Trimming removed 4 bases at V and 5 bases at J, with 14 bases between. The CDR3 has 13 residues. The CDR3, as DNA: TGCAGCGTTGGGGGGATTTTCAGGGAGACCCAGTACTTC. Its translation is CSVGGIFRETQYF.

In the case of this clonotype: A much larger clone differs by one base, so this may be a read error. The J gene is TRBJ1-2, the V gene TRBV19; D perhaps matches TRBD1 (5 bases). Per the germline V gene, CDR1 is LNHDA and CDR2 is SQIVND (reference sequence). This CDR3 comprises 14 residues. Here the CDR3 DNA reads TGTGCCAGTAATATAGCAGGGAGGCGTTATGGCTACACCTTC. This encodes CASNIAGRRYGYTF.

This clonotype came up once. The junction shows a germline mismatch at one end, possibly a read error. The chain uses TRBV10-3 and TRBJ2-1, with unresolved D. CDR3 length: 13 amino acids. Germline V gene data show CDR1 as ENHRY and CDR2 as SYGVKD. The CDR3 DNA follows: TGTGCCATCAACCAGGATAGCAGAGATGAGCAATTCTTC. Translating gives CAINQDSRDEQFF.